This TCR beta chain was recovered during a study of shared clonotypes between healthy human individuals. The wider study: Ranging from 18 to 49 in age, donors were a couple of women and a few men. Study conclusions and caveats: When compared with the clonotypes that were shared by all four sorted-subset donors, the non-shared clonotypes turned out to have lower generation probabilities.

Only in-frame clones appear in the TCRdb table, and some are missing; sequencing was by immunoSEQ multiplex PCR. The sample has around 2.1 million clones, approximately 96% seen once. V was clipped by 0 bases and J by 4 bases, with 8 bases between them. The V gene's germline CDR1 is ENHRY and CDR2 SYGVKD. The CDR3 runs to 14 residues. HIV-negative, healthy adults without recent acute infections or vaccinations were the donors. Investigators divided CD4+ cells into CD45RA+ naive and CD45RA-negative memory subsets. Regarding this clone: Its antigen remains unidentified. Other DNA sequences from this sample encode an identical CDR3 as well.

Specimen: naive CD4+ T cells sorted from blood. The sample's subset: CD45RA+ positively selected. This chain connects TRBV10-3 to TRBJ2-3, with no clear D. The origin of this receptor is a man aged 18 to 30 in good health. The DNA of the CDR3 is TGTGCCATCAGTGAGTCAGGGCTAGCAGATACGCAGTATTTT. Its protein is CAISESGLADTQYF.